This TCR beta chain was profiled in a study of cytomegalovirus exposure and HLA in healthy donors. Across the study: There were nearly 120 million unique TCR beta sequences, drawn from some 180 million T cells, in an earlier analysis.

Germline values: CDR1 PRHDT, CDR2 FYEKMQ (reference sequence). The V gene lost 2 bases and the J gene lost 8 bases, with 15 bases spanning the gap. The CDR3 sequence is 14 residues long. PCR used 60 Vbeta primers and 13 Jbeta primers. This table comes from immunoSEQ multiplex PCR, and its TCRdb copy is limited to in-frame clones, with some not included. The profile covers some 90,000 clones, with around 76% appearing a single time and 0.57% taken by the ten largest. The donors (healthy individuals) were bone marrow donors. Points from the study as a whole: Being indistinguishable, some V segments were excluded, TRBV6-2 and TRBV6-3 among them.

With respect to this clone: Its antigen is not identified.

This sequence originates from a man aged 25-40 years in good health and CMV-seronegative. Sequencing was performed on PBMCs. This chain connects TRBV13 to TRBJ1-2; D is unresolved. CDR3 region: CASSLMADPRGYTF. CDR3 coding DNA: TGTGCCAGCAGCTTAATGGCGGATCCTCGGGGCTACACCTTC.